The text below deals with one T cell receptor (beta chain). What it binds is unknown. This sample was included in a study of CD8 T cells in ankylosing spondylitis. V lost 5 bases and J 4 bases, leaving 12 bases between the germline ends. Germline CDR1 is SEHNR and CDR2 is FQNEAQ (reference sequence). The CDR3 runs to 14 residues. General observations from the study: CD8+ disease-linked clones were present at relatively low frequencies in blood. Disease-associated clones were reportedly significantly overrepresented in matched ankylosing spondylitis synovial fluid.

Researchers built TCR beta libraries using quantitative 5'-RACE with molecular barcodes. TCRdb re-analysed the 5' RACE reads in MiXCR, keeping a single row per CDR3 protein. Of around 210,000 distinct CDR3 sequences listed, roughly 8.2% are singletons. This clonotype originated in a female donor with ankylosing spondylitis or in good health (not recorded which). Sequenced: blood, either unsorted or a sorted T cell fraction (not recorded which). This chain uses TRBV7-9 with TRBJ2-1; D could derive from TRBD1 or TRBD2 (6 bases each). The CDR3 region is CASSGRGRYNEQFF. The CDR3 DNA is TGTGCCAGCAGCGGCCGGGGGCGGTACAATGAGCAGTTCTTC.